This T cell receptor beta chain was identified in a study of cytomegalovirus exposure and HLA in healthy donors. Profiling relied on immunoSEQ multiplex PCR, and the TCRdb table lists in-frame clones only, not all of them. Altogether around 190,000 clones are present, roughly 81% being singletons, with the ten largest covering around 1.2%. In germline, CDR1 is MNHEY, CDR2 SVGAGI. This CDR3 region has 13 residues. Trimming cost V 8 bases and J 6 bases; bases outside gene matches: 6. This TCR was recovered from a woman aged 30 to 39 in good health and CMV-seronegative. Sequencing was done on a sample of PBMCs. This chain uses TRBV6-5 with TRBJ2-2, with 7 bases lining up with TRBD2. The CDR3 bases are TGTGCCAGCCTCGGGACTACCTCCGGGGAGCTGTTTTTT. Translation: CASLGTTSGELFF.